Listed below are T cell receptor beta chains from one sample, sequenced in a study of vaccination and CD4 T cells after COVID-19. A single record per CDR3 protein comes from TCRdb applying MiXCR to the PCR reads. The table has tens of thousands of distinct CDR3 sequences, 38% seen once. No antigen is known for these receptors. The material sequenced was CD4+ T cells from blood, cultured in vitro, taken before SARS-CoV-2 vaccination. The origin of the receptors is a human donor who received a COVID-19 vaccine. Both conserved end residues are part of each CDR3. Each record gives: V gene, J gene, clone size, D gene, CDR3 DNA, CDR3 protein. D genes are given only for firm matches. Clone size is not always given. Where it is, it says once, few, many or a class for expanded clones.

v_gene: TRBV5-4
j_gene: TRBJ1-2
abundance: .
d_gene: .
CDR3nt: TGTGCCAGCAGCTTGGGGGTAGCTAACTATGGCTACACCTTC
CDR3aa: CASSLGVANYGYTF

v_gene: TRBV7-2
j_gene: TRBJ2-1
abundance: .
d_gene: TRBD1
CDR3nt: TGTGCCAGCAGCCCGGACAGGGCTTACAATGAGCAGTTCTTC
CDR3aa: CASSPDRAYNEQFF

v_gene: TRBV19
j_gene: TRBJ2-2
abundance: .
d_gene: TRBD1
CDR3nt: TGTGCCAGTAGTTTCGACAGGGAGAACACCGGGGAGCTGTTTTTT
CDR3aa: CASSFDRENTGELFF

v_gene: TRBV30
j_gene: TRBJ2-5
abundance: few
d_gene: TRBD2
CDR3nt: TGTGCCTGGAGCGGGGCAACGGGGGGGACGTACCAAGAGACCCAGTACTTC
CDR3aa: CAWSGATGGTYQETQYF

v_gene: TRBV30
j_gene: TRBJ2-3
abundance: .
d_gene: TRBD1
CDR3nt: TGTGCCTGGAGTTGGGGGACAGGTAGCACAGATACGCAGTATTTT
CDR3aa: CAWSWGTGSTDTQYF

v_gene: TRBV6-5
j_gene: TRBJ1-6
abundance: few
d_gene: .
CDR3nt: TGTGCCAGCAGTTACACCTCTTGGCTATATAATTCACCCCTCCACTTT
CDR3aa: CASSYTSWLYNSPLHF

v_gene: TRBV27
j_gene: TRBJ1-4
abundance: .
d_gene: .
CDR3nt: TGTGCCAGCAGTGAACCGGGGCGAACGGGGAAACTGTTTTTT
CDR3aa: CASSEPGRTGKLFF

v_gene: TRBV19
j_gene: TRBJ2-3
abundance: .
d_gene: .
CDR3nt: TGTGCCAGTAGCGGCCGGGATGGGGGCGCAGATACGCAGTATTTT
CDR3aa: CASSGRDGGADTQYF

v_gene: TRBV15
j_gene: TRBJ1-4
abundance: few
d_gene: TRBD1
CDR3nt: TGTGCCACCAGAGCGCCAGGGGGGACTAATGAAAAACTGTTTTTT
CDR3aa: CATRAPGGTNEKLFF

v_gene: TRBV6-5
j_gene: TRBJ2-2
abundance: .
d_gene: .
CDR3nt: TGTGCCAGCAGTTACACCGGGGGAGTTGACACCGGGGAGCTGTTTTTT
CDR3aa: CASSYTGGVDTGELFF

v_gene: TRBV21-1
j_gene: TRBJ1-5
abundance: few
d_gene: .
CDR3nt: TGTGCCAGCCAAGCAGTTAAGGGGAATTTCAATCAGCCCCAGCATTTT
CDR3aa: CASQAVKGNFNQPQHF

v_gene: TRBV6-7
j_gene: TRBJ1-5
abundance: .
d_gene: .
CDR3nt: TGTGCCAGCAGTTACTCGAGGCCAGGGGCTCAGCCCCAGCATTTT
CDR3aa: CASSYSRPGAQPQHF

v_gene: TRBV6-1
j_gene: TRBJ2-5
abundance: .
d_gene: .
CDR3nt: TGTGCCAGCACTCAAGGGGAGGCAACCCAGTACTTC
CDR3aa: CASTQGEATQYF

v_gene: TRBV5-6
j_gene: TRBJ2-3
abundance: once
d_gene: .
CDR3nt: TGTGCCAGCAGCTTGTCTTACACAGATACGCAGTATTTT
CDR3aa: CASSLSYTDTQYF

v_gene: TRBV5-6
j_gene: TRBJ1-1
abundance: .
d_gene: .
CDR3nt: TGTGCCAGCAGCTTGGATAGACCTAGCGCTGAAGCTTTCTTT
CDR3aa: CASSLDRPSAEAFF

v_gene: TRBV24-1
j_gene: TRBJ1-2
abundance: few
d_gene: TRBD1
CDR3nt: TGTGCCACCAGTGAACCCGGGACAGGCAACGATCGCGGCTACACCTTC
CDR3aa: CATSEPGTGNDRGYTF

v_gene: TRBV7-8
j_gene: TRBJ2-7
abundance: .
d_gene: TRBD2
CDR3nt: TGTGCCAGCAGCTTAGGCCTGAGACTAGCGGGGACCTCCTACGAGCAGTACTTC
CDR3aa: CASSLGLRLAGTSYEQYF

v_gene: TRBV11-3
j_gene: TRBJ1-1
abundance: .
d_gene: TRBD1
CDR3nt: TGTGCCAGCAGCTTGGACAGGGGGGCTGAAGCTTTCTTT
CDR3aa: CASSLDRGAEAFF

v_gene: TRBV4-1
j_gene: TRBJ1-1
abundance: .
d_gene: TRBD1
CDR3nt: TGCGCCAGCAGCCACTCGACAGGGGGAAACACTGAAGCTTTCTTT
CDR3aa: CASSHSTGGNTEAFF

v_gene: TRBV7-2
j_gene: TRBJ2-5
abundance: .
d_gene: .
CDR3nt: TGTGCCAGCAGCTTCTTGTGGGGGGGGCAGGAGACCCAGTACTTC
CDR3aa: CASSFLWGGQETQYF

v_gene: TRBV7-2
j_gene: TRBJ2-5
abundance: few
d_gene: TRBD2
CDR3nt: TGTGCCAGCAGCTTAGCACAGGCTAGCGGGGGAGAGACCCAGTACTTC
CDR3aa: CASSLAQASGGETQYF

v_gene: TRBV20-1
j_gene: TRBJ2-5
abundance: .
d_gene: TRBD1
CDR3nt: TGCAGTGCTAGACCCGCAGGGGGCGTGGAGACCCAGTACTTC
CDR3aa: CSARPAGGVETQYF

v_gene: TRBV6-1
j_gene: TRBJ1-4
abundance: .
d_gene: .
CDR3nt: TGTGCCAGCAGTGTTAACGGGGCTAATGAAAAACTGTTTTTT
CDR3aa: CASSVNGANEKLFF

v_gene: TRBV30
j_gene: TRBJ1-1
abundance: few
d_gene: .
CDR3nt: TGTGCCTGGGCCCACACTACAGGGGAAGCTTTCTTT
CDR3aa: CAWAHTTGEAFF

v_gene: TRBV19
j_gene: TRBJ2-1
abundance: .
d_gene: .
CDR3nt: TGTGCCAGTAGTACTCTAGGACAGAGACCATGGTCAAGCTCCTACAATGAGCAGTTCTTC
CDR3aa: CASSTLGQRPWSSSYNEQFF

v_gene: TRBV7-2
j_gene: TRBJ1-6
abundance: .
d_gene: .
CDR3nt: TGTGCCAGCAGCTTAGTGGGGCGCTTTAATTCACCCCTCCACTTT
CDR3aa: CASSLVGRFNSPLHF

v_gene: TRBV20-1
j_gene: TRBJ2-1
abundance: medium-sized
d_gene: TRBD2
CDR3nt: TGCAGTGCTAGAGGTGGGACTAGCGGCTACAATGAGCAGTTCTTC
CDR3aa: CSARGGTSGYNEQFF

v_gene: TRBV30
j_gene: TRBJ1-4
abundance: few
d_gene: TRBD1
CDR3nt: TGTGCCTGGAGCGAGGGACAGGGAGAGGAAAAACTGTTTTTT
CDR3aa: CAWSEGQGEEKLFF

v_gene: TRBV18
j_gene: TRBJ1-1
abundance: .
d_gene: TRBD1
CDR3nt: TGTGCCAGCTCACCAAGGGGGCTCACTGAAGCTTTCTTT
CDR3aa: CASSPRGLTEAFF

v_gene: TRBV29-1
j_gene: TRBJ1-5
abundance: .
d_gene: .
CDR3nt: TGCAGCGTTGCCCCCGGGGGCCCGAATCAGCCCCAGCATTTT
CDR3aa: CSVAPGGPNQPQHF

v_gene: TRBV4-2
j_gene: TRBJ1-6
abundance: .
d_gene: .
CDR3nt: TGTGCCAGCAGCCTAACGGGCCTAGGCAGACCCTCACCCCTCCACTTT
CDR3aa: CASSLTGLGRPSPLHF

v_gene: TRBV20-1
j_gene: TRBJ2-7
abundance: few
d_gene: TRBD1
CDR3nt: TGCAGTGCACAACGGGACAGGGGTGAGCAGTACTTC
CDR3aa: CSAQRDRGEQYF

v_gene: TRBV15
j_gene: TRBJ1-4
abundance: few
d_gene: .
CDR3nt: TGTGCCACCAGCAGAGATGTCAGGGACAATGAAAAACTGTTTTTT
CDR3aa: CATSRDVRDNEKLFF

v_gene: TRBV7-2
j_gene: TRBJ1-2
abundance: few
d_gene: TRBD1
CDR3nt: TGTGCCAGCAGCTCGCAGTGGGCAGGGGGAGACGGCTACACCTTC
CDR3aa: CASSSQWAGGDGYTF

v_gene: TRBV6-5
j_gene: TRBJ2-1
abundance: .
d_gene: TRBD1
CDR3nt: TGTGCCAGCAGTTTGGAGGGGACAGGGGGCTTAATCGTCAATGAGCAGTTCTTC
CDR3aa: CASSLEGTGGLIVNEQFF

v_gene: TRBV6-2/TRBV6-3
j_gene: TRBJ2-2
abundance: few
d_gene: TRBD2
CDR3nt: TGTGCCAGCAGAGAGAGCGGGGGGGCGACCGGGGAGCTGTTTTTT
CDR3aa: CASRESGGATGELFF